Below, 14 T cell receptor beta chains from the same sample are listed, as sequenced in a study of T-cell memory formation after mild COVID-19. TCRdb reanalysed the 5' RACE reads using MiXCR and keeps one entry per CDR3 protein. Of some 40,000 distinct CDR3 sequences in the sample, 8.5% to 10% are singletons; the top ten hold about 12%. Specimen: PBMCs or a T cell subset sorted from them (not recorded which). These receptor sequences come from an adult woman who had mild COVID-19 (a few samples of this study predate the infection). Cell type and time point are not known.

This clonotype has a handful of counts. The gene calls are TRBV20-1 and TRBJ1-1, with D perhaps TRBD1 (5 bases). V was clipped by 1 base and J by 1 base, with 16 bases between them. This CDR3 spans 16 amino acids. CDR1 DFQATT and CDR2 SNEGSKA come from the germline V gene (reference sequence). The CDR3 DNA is TGCAGTGCTAGAGTACTTCAGGGAACCCAGAACACTGAAGCTTTCTTT. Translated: CSARVLQGTQNTEAFF.

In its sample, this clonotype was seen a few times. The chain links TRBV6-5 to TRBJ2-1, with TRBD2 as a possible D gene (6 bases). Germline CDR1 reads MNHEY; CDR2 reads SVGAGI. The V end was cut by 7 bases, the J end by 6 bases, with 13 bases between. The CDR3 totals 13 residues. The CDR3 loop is CASTMPGSNEQFF. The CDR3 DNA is TGTGCCAGCACCATGCCCGGGAGCAATGAGCAGTTCTTC.

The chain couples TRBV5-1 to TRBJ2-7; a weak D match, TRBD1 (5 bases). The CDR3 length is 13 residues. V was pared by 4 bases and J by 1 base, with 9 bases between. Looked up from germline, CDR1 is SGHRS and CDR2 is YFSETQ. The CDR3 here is CASSQTESYEQYF. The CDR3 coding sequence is TGCGCCAGCAGCCAGACAGAGTCCTACGAGCAGTACTTC.

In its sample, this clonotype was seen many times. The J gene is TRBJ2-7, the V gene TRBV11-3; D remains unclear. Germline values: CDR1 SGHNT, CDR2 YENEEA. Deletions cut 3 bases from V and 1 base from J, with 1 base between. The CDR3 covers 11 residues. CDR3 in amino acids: CASSFSYEQYF. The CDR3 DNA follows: TGTGCCAGCAGCTTTTCCTACGAGCAGTACTTC. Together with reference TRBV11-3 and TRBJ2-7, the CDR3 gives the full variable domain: EAGVVQSPRYKIIEKKQPVAFWCNPISGHNTLYWYLQNLGQGPELLIRYENEEAVDDSQLPKDRFSAERLKGVDSTLKIQPAELGDSAVYLCASSFSYEQYFGPGTRLTVT.

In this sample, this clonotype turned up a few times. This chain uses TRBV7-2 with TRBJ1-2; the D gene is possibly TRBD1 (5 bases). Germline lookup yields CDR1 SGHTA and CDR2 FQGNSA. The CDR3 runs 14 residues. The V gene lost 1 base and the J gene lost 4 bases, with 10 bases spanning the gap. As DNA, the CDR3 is TGTGCCAGCAGCTTAGAGGGGAGAGGCTATGGCTACACCTTC. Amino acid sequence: CASSLEGRGYGYTF.

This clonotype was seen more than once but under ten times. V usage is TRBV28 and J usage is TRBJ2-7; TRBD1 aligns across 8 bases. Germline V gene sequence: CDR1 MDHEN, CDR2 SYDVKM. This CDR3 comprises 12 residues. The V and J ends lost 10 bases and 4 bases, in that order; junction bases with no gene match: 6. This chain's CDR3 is CAIMGQAYEQYF. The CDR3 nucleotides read TGTGCCATCATGGGACAGGCGTACGAGCAGTACTTC.

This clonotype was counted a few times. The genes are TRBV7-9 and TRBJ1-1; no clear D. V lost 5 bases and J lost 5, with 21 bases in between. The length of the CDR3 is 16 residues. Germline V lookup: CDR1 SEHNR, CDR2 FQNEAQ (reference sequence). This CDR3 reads CASSPLRMARRTEAFF. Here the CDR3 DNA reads TGTGCCAGCAGCCCCTTACGTATGGCCCGGAGGACTGAAGCTTTCTTT.

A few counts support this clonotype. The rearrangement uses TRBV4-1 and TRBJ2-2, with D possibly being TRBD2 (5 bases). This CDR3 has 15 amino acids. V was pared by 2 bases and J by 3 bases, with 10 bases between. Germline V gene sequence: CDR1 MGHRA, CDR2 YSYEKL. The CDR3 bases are TGCGCCAGCAGCCAATCTACGAGGGACACCGGGGAGCTGTTTTTT. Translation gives CASSQSTRDTGELFF.

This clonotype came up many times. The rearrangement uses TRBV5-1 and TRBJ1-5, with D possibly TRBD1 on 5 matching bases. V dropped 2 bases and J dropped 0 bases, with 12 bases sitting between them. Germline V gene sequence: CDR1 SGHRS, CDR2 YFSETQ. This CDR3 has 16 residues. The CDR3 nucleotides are TGCGCCAGCAGCTTCCCAGGGAGCTATAGCAATCAGCCCCAGCATTTT. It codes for CASSFPGSYSNQPQHF.

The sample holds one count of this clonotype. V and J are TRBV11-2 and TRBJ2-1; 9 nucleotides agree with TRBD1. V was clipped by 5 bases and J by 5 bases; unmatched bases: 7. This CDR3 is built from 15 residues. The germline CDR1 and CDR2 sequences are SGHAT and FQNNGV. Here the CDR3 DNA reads TGTGCCAGCAGCATACGGGACAGGGTCCACAATGAGCAGTTCTTC. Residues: CASSIRDRVHNEQFF.

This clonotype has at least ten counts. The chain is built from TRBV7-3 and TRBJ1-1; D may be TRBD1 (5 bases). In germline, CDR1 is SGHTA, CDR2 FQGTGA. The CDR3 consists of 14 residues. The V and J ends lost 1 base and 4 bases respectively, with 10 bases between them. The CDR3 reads CASSLIGGGTEAFF. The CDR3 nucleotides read TGTGCCAGCAGCTTAATTGGGGGAGGCACTGAAGCTTTCTTT. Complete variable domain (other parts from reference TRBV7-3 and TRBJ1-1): GAGVSQTPSNKVTEKGKYVELRCDPISGHTALYWYRQSLGQGPEFLIYFQGTGAADDSGLPNDRFFAVRPEGSVSTLKIQRTERGDSAVYLCASSLIGGGTEAFFGQGTRLTVV.

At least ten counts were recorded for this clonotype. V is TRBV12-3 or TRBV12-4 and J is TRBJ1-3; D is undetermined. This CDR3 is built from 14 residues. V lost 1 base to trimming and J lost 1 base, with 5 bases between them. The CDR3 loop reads CASSLEGSGNTIYF. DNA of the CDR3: TGTGCCAGCAGTTTAGAGGGATCTGGAAACACCATATATTTT.

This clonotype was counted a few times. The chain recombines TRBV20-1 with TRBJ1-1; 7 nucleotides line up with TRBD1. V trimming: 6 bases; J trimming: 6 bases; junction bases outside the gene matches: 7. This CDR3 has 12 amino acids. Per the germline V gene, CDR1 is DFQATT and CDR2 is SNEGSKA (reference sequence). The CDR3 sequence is CSADRVNSEAFF. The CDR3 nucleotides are TGCAGTGCCGACAGGGTGAATTCTGAAGCTTTCTTT.

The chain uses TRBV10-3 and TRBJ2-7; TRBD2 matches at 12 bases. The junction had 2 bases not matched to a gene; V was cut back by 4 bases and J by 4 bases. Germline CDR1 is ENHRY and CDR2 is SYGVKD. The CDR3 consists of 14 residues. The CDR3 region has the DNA TGTGCCATCAGTGGGACTAGCGGGATGTACGAGCAGTACTTC. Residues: CAISGTSGMYEQYF.